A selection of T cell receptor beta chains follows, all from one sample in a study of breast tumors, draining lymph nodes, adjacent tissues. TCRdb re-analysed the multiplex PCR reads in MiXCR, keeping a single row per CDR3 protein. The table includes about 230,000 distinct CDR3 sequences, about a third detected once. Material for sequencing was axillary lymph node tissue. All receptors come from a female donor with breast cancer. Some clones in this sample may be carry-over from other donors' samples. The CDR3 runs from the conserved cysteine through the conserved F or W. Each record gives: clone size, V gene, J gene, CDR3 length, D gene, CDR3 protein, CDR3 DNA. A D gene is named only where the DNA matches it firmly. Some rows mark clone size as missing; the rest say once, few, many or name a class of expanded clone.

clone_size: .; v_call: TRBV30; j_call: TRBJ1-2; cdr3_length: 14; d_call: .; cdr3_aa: CAWSVPWEGSGYTF; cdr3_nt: TGTGCCTGGAGTGTGCCTTGGGAAGGCAGCGGCTACACCTTC
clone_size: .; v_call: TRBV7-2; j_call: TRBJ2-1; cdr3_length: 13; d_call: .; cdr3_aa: CASSREPYNEQFF; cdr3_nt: TGTGCCAGCAGCCGGGAGCCCTACAATGAGCAGTTCTTC
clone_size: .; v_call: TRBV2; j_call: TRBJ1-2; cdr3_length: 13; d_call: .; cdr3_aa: CASSLLADNGYTF; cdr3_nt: TGTGCCAGCAGTTTACTAGCGGACAATGGCTACACCTTC
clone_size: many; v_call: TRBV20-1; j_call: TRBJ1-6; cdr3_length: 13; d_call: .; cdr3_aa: CSALQGRGSPLHF; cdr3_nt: TGCAGTGCCTTACAGGGTCGAGGTTCACCCCTCCACTTT
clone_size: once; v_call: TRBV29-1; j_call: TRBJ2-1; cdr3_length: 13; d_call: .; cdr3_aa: CSDTGIRNNEQFF; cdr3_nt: TGCAGCGACACAGGGATTAGAAACAATGAGCAGTTCTTC
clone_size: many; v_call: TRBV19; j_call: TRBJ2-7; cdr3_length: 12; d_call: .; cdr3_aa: CASSIQGYEQYF; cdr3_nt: TGTGCCAGTAGTATACAGGGCTACGAGCAGTACTTC
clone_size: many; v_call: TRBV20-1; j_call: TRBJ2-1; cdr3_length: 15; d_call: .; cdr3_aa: CSARPARGGYNEQFF; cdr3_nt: TGCAGTGCTAGACCCGCCAGAGGCGGCTACAATGAGCAGTTCTTC
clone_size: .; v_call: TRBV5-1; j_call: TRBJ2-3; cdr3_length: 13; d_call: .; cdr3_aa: CASSLARGGTQYF; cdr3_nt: TGCGCCAGCAGTTTAGCAAGGGGGGGTACGCAGTATTTT
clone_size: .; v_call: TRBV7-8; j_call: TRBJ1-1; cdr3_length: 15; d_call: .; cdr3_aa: CASSLSRIRVTEAFF; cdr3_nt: TGTGCCAGCAGCTTAAGTCGGATCCGGGTCACTGAAGCTTTCTTT
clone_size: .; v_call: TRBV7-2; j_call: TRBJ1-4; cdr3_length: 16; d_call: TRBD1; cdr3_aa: CASSCHRGRTNEKLSF; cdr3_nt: TGTGCCAGCAGCTGTCACAGGGGGCGGACTAATGAAAAACTGTCTTTT
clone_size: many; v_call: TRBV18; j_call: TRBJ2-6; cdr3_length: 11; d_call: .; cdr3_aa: CASSRGGVLTF; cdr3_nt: TGTGCCAGCTCCCGGGGTGGCGTCCTGACTTTC
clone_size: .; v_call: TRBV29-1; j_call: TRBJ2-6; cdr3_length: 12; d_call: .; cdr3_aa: CSVDSGANVLTF; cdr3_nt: TGCAGCGTTGACTCTGGAGCCAACGTCCTGACTTTC
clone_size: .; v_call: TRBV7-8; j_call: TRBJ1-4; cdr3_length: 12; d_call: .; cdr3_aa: CASSWQNLRLFF; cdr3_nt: TGTGCCAGCAGCTGGCAGAACTTGCGGCTGTTTTTT
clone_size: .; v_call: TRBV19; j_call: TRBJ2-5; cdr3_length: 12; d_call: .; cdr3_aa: CASRTGTETQYF; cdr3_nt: TGTGCCAGTAGGACAGGAACAGAGACCCAGTACTTC
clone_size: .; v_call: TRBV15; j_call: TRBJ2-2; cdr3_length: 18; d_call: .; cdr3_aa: CATSREGVNVLTFGELFF; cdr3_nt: .
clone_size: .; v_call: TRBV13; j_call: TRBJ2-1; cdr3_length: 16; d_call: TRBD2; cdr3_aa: CASSKRRGRAENEQFF; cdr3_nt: TGTGCCAGCAGCAAACGCCGCGGGAGGGCGGAAAATGAGCAGTTCTTC
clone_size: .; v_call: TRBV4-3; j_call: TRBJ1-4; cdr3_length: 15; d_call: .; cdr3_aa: CASSQQGVSNEKLFF; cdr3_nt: TGCGCCAGCAGCCAGCAGGGCGTATCTAATGAAAAACTGTTTTTT
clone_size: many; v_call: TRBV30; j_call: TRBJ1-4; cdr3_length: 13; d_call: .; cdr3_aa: CAWNAGPSEKLFF; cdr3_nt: TGTGCCTGGAACGCGGGGCCAAGTGAAAAACTGTTTTTT
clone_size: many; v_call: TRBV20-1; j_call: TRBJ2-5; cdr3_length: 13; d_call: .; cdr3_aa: CSAQMTRSETQYF; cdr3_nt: TGCAGTGCTCAAATGACTAGGTCAGAGACCCAGTACTTC
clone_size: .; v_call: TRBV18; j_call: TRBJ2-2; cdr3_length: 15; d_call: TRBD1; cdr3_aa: CASSPGQGGIGELLF; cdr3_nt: TGTGCCAGCTCACCTGGACAGGGGGGCATCGGGGAGCTGCTTTTT